This T cell receptor (beta chain) is from a study of cytomegalovirus exposure and HLA in healthy donors. Broader study findings: Later analysis identified a missense DCLRE1C variant that was linked to TCR beta V- and J-gene trimming.

13 Jbeta primers and 60 Vbeta primers were used for the PCR. Method: immunoSEQ multiplex PCR; TCRdb's copy keeps in-frame clones and lacks some. The repertoire holds some 190,000 clones, 65% to 85% seen once, with 2.4% in the top ten. With regard to this clone: As yet, its antigen is unknown.

The clonotype originates from a male donor in good health and CMV-seronegative. The sequenced material came from PBMCs.

The CDR3 loop is CASSPDGGNEKLFF. DNA for the CDR3: TGTGCCAGCAGCCCGGACGGGGGTAATGAAAAACTGTTTTTT. V usage is TRBV13 and J usage is TRBJ1-4, with D possibly being TRBD1 (5 bases). The CDR3 consists of 14 residues. Between the trimmed V and J ends, which lost 5 bases and 4 bases, there was a span of 11 bases. Looked up from germline, CDR1 is PRHDT and CDR2 is FYEKMQ (reference sequence).